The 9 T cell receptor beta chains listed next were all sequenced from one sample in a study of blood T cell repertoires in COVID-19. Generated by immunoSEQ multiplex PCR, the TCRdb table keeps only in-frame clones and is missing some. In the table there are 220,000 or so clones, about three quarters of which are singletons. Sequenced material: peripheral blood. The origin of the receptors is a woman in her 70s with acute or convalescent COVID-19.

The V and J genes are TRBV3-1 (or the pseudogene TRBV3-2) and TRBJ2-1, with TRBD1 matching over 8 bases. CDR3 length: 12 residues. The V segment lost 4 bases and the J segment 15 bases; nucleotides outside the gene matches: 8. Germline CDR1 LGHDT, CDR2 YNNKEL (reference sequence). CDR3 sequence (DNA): TGTGCCAGCAGCCCCGGACAGGGAAATGTGTTCTTC. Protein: CASSPGQGNVFF.

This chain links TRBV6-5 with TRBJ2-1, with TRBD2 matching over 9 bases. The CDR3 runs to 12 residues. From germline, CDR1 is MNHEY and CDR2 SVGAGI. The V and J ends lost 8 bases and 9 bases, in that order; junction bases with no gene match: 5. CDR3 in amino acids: CASGLLAGEQFF. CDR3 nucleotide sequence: TGTGCCAGCGGACTACTAGCGGGTGAGCAGTTCTTC.

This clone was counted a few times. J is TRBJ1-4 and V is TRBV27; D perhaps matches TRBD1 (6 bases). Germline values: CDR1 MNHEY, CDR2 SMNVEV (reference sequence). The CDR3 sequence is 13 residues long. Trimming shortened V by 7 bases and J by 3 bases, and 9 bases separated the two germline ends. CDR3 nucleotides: TGTGCCAGCAAGGACAGCCCTAATGAAAAACTGTTTTTT. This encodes CASKDSPNEKLFF.

The CDR3: CASTTPGTENTEAFF. The CDR3 DNA sequence: TGTGCCAGCACCACACCCGGGACAGAGAACACTGAAGCTTTCTTT. The chain joins TRBV5-4 to TRBJ1-1; TRBD1 agrees at 7 bases. V trimming: 6 bases; J trimming: 1 base; junction bases outside the gene matches: 9. From germline, CDR1 is SGHNT and CDR2 YYREEE (reference sequence). This CDR3 spans 15 amino acids.

CDR3 region: CASSQDSPNTGELFF. CDR3 nucleotide sequence: TGCGCCAGCAGCCAGGACAGCCCGAACACCGGGGAGCTGTTTTTT. V usage is TRBV5-1 and J usage is TRBJ2-2; possibly TRBD1 for D (6 bases). V shed 4 bases and J shed 0 bases, with 10 bases lying between them. This CDR3 region has 15 residues. The germline V gene encodes CDR1 SGHRS and CDR2 YFSETQ.

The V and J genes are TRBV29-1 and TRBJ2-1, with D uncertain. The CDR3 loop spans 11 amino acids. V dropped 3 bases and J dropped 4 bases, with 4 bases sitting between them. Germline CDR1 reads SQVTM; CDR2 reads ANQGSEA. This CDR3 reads CSVDMYNEQFF. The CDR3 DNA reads TGCAGCGTTGATATGTACAATGAGCAGTTCTTC.

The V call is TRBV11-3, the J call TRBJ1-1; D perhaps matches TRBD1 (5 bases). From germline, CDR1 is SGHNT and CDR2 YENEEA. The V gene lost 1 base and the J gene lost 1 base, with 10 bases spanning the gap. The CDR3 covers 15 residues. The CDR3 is CASSLGTGKNTEAFF. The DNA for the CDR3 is TGTGCCAGCAGCTTAGGCACAGGAAAGAACACTGAAGCTTTCTTT.

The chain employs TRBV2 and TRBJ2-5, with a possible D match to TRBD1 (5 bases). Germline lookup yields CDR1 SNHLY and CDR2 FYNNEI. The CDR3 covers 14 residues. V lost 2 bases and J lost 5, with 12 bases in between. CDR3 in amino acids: CASSEQGARETQYF. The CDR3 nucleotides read TGTGCCAGCAGTGAACAAGGGGCGCGGGAGACCCAGTACTTC.

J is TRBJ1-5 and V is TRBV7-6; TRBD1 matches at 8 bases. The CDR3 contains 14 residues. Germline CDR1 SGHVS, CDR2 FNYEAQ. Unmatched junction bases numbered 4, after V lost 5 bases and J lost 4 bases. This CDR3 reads CASSPDRGNQPQHF. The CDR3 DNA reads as TGTGCCAGCAGCCCCGACAGGGGTAATCAGCCCCAGCATTTT.